The 15 T cell receptor beta chains given below trace back to one sample, sequenced in a study of T cell responses to AZD1222 COVID-19 vaccine. The method was immunoSEQ multiplex PCR; TCRdb's version includes in-frame clones alone and lacks a portion of them. The sample holds fewer than 200,000 clones, approximately 90% seen once. The sequences come from peripheral blood, collected on day 0 of AZD1222 vaccination. These receptors were obtained from an adult in good health.

The CDR3 bases are TGTGCCAGCAGTTGGGACAGGTATTACGAGCAGTACTTC. Translated: CASSWDRYYEQYF. V usage is TRBV28 and J usage is TRBJ2-7, with TRBD1 matching over 8 bases. The V segment lost 4 bases and the J segment 4 bases; nucleotides outside the gene matches: 3. CDR1 MDHEN and CDR2 SYDVKM come from the germline V gene. CDR3 size: 13 residues. Looking up the rest from reference TRBV28 and TRBJ2-7 gives the full variable domain: DVKVTQSSRYLVKRTGEKVFLECVQDMDHENMFWYRQDPGLGLRLIYFSYDVKMKEKGDIPEGYSVSREKKERFSLILESASTNQTSMYLCASSWDRYYEQYFGPGTRLTVT.

The V and J genes are TRBV27 and TRBJ2-1, with D tentatively TRBD2 (5 bases). The CDR3 loop spans 13 amino acids. From germline, CDR1 is MNHEY and CDR2 SMNVEV (reference sequence). V lost 4 bases and J 9 bases, leaving 13 bases between the germline ends. CDR3 sequence: CASSSDWGIEQFF. CDR3 bases: TGTGCCAGCAGTTCGGACTGGGGAATTGAGCAGTTCTTC.

The CDR3 loop is CASSSPPYTEAFF. CDR3 DNA: TGTGCCAGCAGTTCCCCCCCATACACTGAAGCTTTCTTT. The gene calls are TRBV27 and TRBJ1-1; D not certain. The germline V gene has CDR1 MNHEY and CDR2 SMNVEV (reference sequence). Trimming left V 4 bases short and J 3 bases short, with 9 bases between. The CDR3 contains 13 residues.

The rearrangement uses TRBV3-1 (or the pseudogene TRBV3-2) and TRBJ1-6, with D tentatively TRBD1 (5 bases). Germline V gene sequence: CDR1 LGHDT, CDR2 YNNKEL (reference sequence). V was cut by 1 base and J by 10 bases, with 14 bases left in between. This CDR3 is 15 amino acids long. The CDR3 sequence: CASSQGAGMWSPLHF. CDR3 bases: TGTGCCAGCAGCCAAGGTGCAGGGATGTGGTCACCCCTCCACTTT.

The J gene is TRBJ2-3, the V gene TRBV24-1; D remains unclear. This CDR3 is built from 17 residues. V dropped 3 bases and J dropped 3 bases, with 18 bases sitting between them. Germline V gene sequence: CDR1 KGHDR, CDR2 SFDVKD. The DNA for the CDR3 is TGTGCCACCAGTGATAGTCTGGGGTCGATAAGGACAGATACGCAGTATTTT. It is translated as CATSDSLGSIRTDTQYF.

The chain has TRBV3-1 (or the pseudogene TRBV3-2) and TRBJ2-7; D is uncertain. Per germline, CDR1 LGHDT and CDR2 YNNKEL (reference sequence). The CDR3 has 15 amino acids. V gave up 1 base and J gave up 3 bases, with 13 bases separating them. The CDR3 DNA follows: TGTGCCAGCAGCCAAGGCCTGGACGGCGACTACGAGCAGTACTTC. It codes for CASSQGLDGDYEQYF.

The CDR3 loop reads CASSARANYGYTF. CDR3 coding DNA: TGCGCCAGCAGCGCCAGGGCTAACTATGGCTACACCTTC. The chain employs TRBV5-1 and TRBJ1-2; tentative D call: TRBD1 (5 bases). This CDR3 comprises 13 residues. CDR1 and CDR2 from the germline V gene are SGHRS and YFSETQ. With 4 bases removed from V and 0 bases from J, the gap between germline ends came to 7 bases. Full variable domain (remainder filled in from reference TRBV5-1 and TRBJ1-2): KAGVTQTPRYLIKTRGQQVTLSCSPISGHRSVSWYQQTPGQGLQFLFEYFSETQRNKGNFPGRFSGRQFSNSRSEMNVSTLELGDSALYLCASSARANYGYTFGSGTRLTVV.

V and J are TRBV4-2 and TRBJ1-3; perhaps TRBD1 as D (5 bases). Germline CDR1 LGHNA, CDR2 YNFKEQ. The CDR3 is 15 amino acids. Trimming removed 3 bases from V and 2 bases from J, with 11 bases in between. CDR3 residues: CASSQRGSPGNTIYF. The CDR3 region has the DNA TGTGCCAGCAGCCAGCGGGGGTCGCCTGGAAACACCATATATTTT.

This chain connects TRBV2 to TRBJ2-5; no clear D. Germline CDR1 and CDR2: SNHLY and FYNNEI. With 8 bases removed from V and 0 bases from J, the gap between germline ends came to 13 bases. The CDR3 is 14 residues long. CDR3 bases: TGTGCCAGCTGTAGTCAACTGTACCAAGAGACCCAGTACTTC. Its protein product is CASCSQLYQETQYF.

This chain links TRBV5-1 with TRBJ1-6; 7 bases line up with TRBD1. CDR3 length equals 17 residues. Germline V gives CDR1 SGHRS, CDR2 YFSETQ. The V segment lost 3 bases and the J segment 10 bases; nucleotides outside the gene matches: 16. The CDR3 protein is CASSSTGTAKGGSPLHF. CDR3 DNA sequence: TGCGCCAGCAGCTCAACCGGGACAGCAAAGGGTGGATCACCCCTCCACTTT.

This chain uses TRBV5-1 with TRBJ1-5; a weak D match, TRBD1 (5 bases). The CDR3 consists of 14 residues. CDR1 SGHRS and CDR2 YFSETQ come from the germline V gene. V lost 4 bases, J lost 2 bases, and 10 bases lay in between. In nucleotides, the CDR3 is TGCGCCAGCAGCCCCCGGGGGGGCAATCAGCCCCAGCATTTT. Amino acid sequence: CASSPRGGNQPQHF.

The gene calls are TRBV28 and TRBJ2-5, with TRBD1 matching over 8 bases. CDR1 and CDR2 from the germline V gene are MDHEN and SYDVKM. This CDR3 is 14 amino acids long. V was clipped by 6 bases and J by 3 bases; unmatched bases: 6. CDR3 loop: CASRDLQGEETQYF. CDR3 DNA: TGTGCCAGCAGAGATCTACAGGGGGAAGAGACCCAGTACTTC.

The chain is built from TRBV6-5 and TRBJ1-5; D perhaps matches TRBD1 (5 bases). This CDR3 comprises 15 residues. CDR1 and CDR2 (germline): MNHEY, SVGAGI. V was cut by 7 bases and J by 1 base, with 14 bases left in between. This CDR3 reads CASKGMGLSNQPQHF. In nucleotides, the CDR3 is TGTGCCAGCAAGGGCATGGGGCTAAGCAATCAGCCCCAGCATTTT.

The V call is TRBV10-2, the J call TRBJ1-4; the D gene is possibly TRBD1 (5 bases). V dropped 2 bases and J dropped 8 bases, with 15 bases sitting between them. CDR1 WSHSY and CDR2 SAAADI come from the germline V gene. The CDR3 is 15 amino acids. The chain's CDR3 is CASSERWGAGEKLFF. The CDR3, as DNA: TGCGCCAGCAGTGAGAGGTGGGGCGCGGGAGAAAAACTGTTTTTT.

This clone has a single count. This chain uses TRBV28 with TRBJ2-7, with 7 bases that match TRBD1. Looked up from germline, CDR1 is MDHEN and CDR2 is SYDVKM. Trimming removed 2 bases from V and 2 bases from J; junction bases left unmatched: 6. This CDR3 is 15 amino acids long. The CDR3 loop reads CASSLRPGGAYEQYF. The DNA of the CDR3 is TGTGCCAGCAGTTTAAGGCCAGGGGGTGCCTACGAGCAGTACTTC.